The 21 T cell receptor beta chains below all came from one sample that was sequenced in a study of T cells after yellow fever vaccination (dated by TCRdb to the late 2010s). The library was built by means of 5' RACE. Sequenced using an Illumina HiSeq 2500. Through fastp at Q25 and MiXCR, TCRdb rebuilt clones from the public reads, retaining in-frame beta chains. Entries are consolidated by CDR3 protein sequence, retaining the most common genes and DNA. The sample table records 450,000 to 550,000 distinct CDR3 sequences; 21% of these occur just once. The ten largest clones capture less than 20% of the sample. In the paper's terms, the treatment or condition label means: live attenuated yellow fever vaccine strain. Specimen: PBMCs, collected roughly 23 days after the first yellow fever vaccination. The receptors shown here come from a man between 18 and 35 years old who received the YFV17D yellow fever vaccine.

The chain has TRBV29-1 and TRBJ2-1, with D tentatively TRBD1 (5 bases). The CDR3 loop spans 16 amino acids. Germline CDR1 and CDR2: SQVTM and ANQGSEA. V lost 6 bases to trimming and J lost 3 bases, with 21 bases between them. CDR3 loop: CSVDPRSGNNYNEQFF. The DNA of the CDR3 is TGCAGCGTCGACCCCCGCTCAGGGAATAACTACAATGAGCAGTTCTTC.

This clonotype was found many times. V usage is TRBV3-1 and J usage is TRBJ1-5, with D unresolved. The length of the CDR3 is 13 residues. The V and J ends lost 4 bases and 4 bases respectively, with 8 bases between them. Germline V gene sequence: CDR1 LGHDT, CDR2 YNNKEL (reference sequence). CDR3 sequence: CASSLDLNQPQHF. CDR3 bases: TGTGCCAGCAGCCTGGATTTAAATCAGCCCCAGCATTTT.

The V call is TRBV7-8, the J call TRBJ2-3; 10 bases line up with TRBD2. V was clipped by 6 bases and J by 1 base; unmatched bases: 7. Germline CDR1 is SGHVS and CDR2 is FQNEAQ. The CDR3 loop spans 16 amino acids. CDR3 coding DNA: TGTGCCAGCAGTCCGACAAGCGGGAGGGGCACAGATACGCAGTATTTT. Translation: CASSPTSGRGTDTQYF.

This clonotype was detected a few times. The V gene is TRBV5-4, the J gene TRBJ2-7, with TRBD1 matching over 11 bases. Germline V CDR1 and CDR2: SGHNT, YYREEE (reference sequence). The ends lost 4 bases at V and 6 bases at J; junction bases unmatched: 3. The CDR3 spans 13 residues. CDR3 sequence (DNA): TGTGCCAGCAGCCATGGACAGGGGGCCGAGCAGTACGTC. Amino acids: CASSHGQGAEQYV.

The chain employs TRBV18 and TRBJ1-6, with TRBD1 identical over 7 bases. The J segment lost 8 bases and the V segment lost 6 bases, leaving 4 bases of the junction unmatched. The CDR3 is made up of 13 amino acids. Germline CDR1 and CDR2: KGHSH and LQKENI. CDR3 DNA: TGTGCCAGCTCCCCAGGGGGAGATTCACCCCTCCACTTT. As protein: CASSPGGDSPLHF.

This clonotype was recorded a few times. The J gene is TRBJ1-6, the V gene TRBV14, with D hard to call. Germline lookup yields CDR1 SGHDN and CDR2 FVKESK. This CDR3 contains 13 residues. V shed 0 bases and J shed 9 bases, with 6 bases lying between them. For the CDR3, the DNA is TGTGCCAGCAGCCAAGATCTCGGTTCACCCCTCCACTTT. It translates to CASSQDLGSPLHF.

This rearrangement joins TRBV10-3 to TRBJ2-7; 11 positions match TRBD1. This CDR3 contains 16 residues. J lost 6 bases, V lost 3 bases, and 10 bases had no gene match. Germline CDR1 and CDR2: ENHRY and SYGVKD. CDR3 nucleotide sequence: TGTGCCATCAGTGACAGGTCGAAGGACAGGGGGCGCGAGCAGTACGTC. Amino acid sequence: CAISDRSKDRGREQYV.

This CDR3 reads CSARDKTSLNEQFF. The CDR3 DNA sequence: TGCAGTGCTAGAGATAAGACTAGCCTAAATGAGCAGTTCTTC. This chain uses TRBV20-1 with TRBJ2-1, with TRBD2 identical over 7 bases. Germline V lookup: CDR1 DFQATT, CDR2 SNEGSKA (reference sequence). Trimming at V came to 0 bases and at J to 7 bases, leaving 6 bases not matched to a gene. CDR3 size: 14 residues.

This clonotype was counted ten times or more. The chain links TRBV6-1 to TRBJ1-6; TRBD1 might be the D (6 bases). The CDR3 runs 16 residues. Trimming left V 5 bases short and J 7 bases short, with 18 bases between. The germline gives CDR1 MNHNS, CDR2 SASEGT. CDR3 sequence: CASSKQGLIENSPLHF. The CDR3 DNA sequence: TGTGCCAGCAGTAAACAGGGTTTAATCGAGAATTCACCCCTCCACTTT.

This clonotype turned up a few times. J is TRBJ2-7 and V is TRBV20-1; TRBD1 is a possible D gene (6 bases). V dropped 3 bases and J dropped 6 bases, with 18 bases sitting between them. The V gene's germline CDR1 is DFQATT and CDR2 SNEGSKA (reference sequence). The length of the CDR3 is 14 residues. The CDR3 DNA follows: TGCAGTGCTAGTCTTACCTGGGACAATCCCGAGCAGTACGTC. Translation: CSASLTWDNPEQYV.

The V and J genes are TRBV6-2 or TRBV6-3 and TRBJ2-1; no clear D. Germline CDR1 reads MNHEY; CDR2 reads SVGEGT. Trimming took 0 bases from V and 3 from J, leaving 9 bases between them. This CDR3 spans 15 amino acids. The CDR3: CASSYSLRGYNEQFF. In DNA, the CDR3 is TGTGCCAGCAGTTACTCGCTCAGAGGCTACAATGAGCAGTTCTTC.

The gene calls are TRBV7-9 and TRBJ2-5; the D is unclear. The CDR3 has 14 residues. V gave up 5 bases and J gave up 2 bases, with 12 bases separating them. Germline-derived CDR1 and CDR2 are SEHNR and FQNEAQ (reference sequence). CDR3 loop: CASSPKGSQETQYF. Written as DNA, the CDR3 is TGTGCCAGCAGCCCAAAAGGCTCTCAAGAGACCCAGTACTTC.

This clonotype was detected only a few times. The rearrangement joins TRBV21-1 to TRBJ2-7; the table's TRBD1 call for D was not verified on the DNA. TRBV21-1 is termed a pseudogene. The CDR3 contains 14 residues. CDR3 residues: CASSNRGQSYEQYV. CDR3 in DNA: TGTGCCAGCAGCAATCGGGGGCAATCCTACGAGCAGTACGTC.

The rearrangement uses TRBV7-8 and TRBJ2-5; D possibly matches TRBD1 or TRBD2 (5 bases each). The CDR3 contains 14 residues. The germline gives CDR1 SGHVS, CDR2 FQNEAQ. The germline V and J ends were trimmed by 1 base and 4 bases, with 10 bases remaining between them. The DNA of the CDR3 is TGTGCCAGCAGCTTAGACCCAGGGAGAGAGACCCAGTACTTC. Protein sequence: CASSLDPGRETQYF.

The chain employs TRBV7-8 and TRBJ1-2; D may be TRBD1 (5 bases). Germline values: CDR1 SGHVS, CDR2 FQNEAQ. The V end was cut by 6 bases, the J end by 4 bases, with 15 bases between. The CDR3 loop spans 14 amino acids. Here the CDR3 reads CASRGGWGPYGYTF. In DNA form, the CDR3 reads TGTGCCAGCAGGGGCGGTTGGGGACCCTATGGCTACACCTTC.

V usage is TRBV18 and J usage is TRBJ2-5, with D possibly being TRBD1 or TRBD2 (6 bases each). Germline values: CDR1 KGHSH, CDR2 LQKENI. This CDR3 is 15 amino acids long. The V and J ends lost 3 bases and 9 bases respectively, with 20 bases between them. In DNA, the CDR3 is TGTGCCAGCTCACCGCCTTCGGGGGCCTTGTTGGCCCAGTACTTC. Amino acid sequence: CASSPPSGALLAQYF. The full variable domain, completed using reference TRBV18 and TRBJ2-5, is NAGVMQNPRHLVRRRGQEARLRCSPMKGHSHVYWYRQLPEEGLKFMVYLQKENIIDESGMPKERFSAEFPKEGPSILRIQQVVRGDSAAYFCASSPPSGALLAQYFGPGTRLLVL.

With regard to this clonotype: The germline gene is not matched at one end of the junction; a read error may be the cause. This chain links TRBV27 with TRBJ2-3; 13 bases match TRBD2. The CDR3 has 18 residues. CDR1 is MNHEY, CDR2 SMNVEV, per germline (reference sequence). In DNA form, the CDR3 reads TGTGCCAGCAGTTCCATTACTAGCGGGGGGGCCAGCATAGATACGCAGTATTTT. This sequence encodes CASSSITSGGASIDTQYF.

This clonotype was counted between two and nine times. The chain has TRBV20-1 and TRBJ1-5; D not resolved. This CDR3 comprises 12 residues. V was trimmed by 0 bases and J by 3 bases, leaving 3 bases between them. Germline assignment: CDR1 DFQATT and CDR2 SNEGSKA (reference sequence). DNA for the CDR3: TGCAGTGCTAGAGACCTCAATCAGCCCCAGCATTTT. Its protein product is CSARDLNQPQHF.

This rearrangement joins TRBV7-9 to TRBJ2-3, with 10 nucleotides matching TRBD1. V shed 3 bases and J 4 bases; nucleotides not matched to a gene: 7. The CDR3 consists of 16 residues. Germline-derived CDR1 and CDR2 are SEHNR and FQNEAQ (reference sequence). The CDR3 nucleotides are TGTGCCAGCAGCTTGGACAGGGGGATCCCCCCAGATACGCAGTATTTT. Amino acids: CASSLDRGIPPDTQYF.

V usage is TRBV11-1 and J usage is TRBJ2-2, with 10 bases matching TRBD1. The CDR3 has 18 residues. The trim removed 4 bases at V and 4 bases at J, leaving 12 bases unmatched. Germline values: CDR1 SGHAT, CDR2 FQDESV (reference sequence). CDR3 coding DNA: TGTGCCAGCAGCTCCAATCGCCGGGACAGGGGCCGCACCGGGGAGCTGTTTTTT. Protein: CASSSNRRDRGRTGELFF.

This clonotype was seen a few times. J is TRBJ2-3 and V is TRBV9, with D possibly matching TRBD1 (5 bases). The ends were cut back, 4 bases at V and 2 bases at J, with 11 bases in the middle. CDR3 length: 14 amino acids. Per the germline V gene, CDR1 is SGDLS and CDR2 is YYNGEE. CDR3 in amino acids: CASSPRQYTDTQYF. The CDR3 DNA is TGTGCCAGCAGCCCCCGACAGTACACAGATACGCAGTATTTT.